These 6 T cell receptor beta chains were all obtained from the same sample, sequenced in a study of early T cells in non-severe SARS-CoV-2 infection. TCRdb processed the 5' RACE reads anew with MiXCR; each CDR3 protein has one entry. The profile shows around 65,000 distinct CDR3 sequences, 10% to 15% of them singletons. Sequencing was performed on whole blood, taken at baseline. The receptors were gathered from an adult who was a healthcare worker with PCR-confirmed SARS-CoV-2 infection or an uninfected control (not recorded which).

This clonotype has ten or more counts. The chain combines TRBV3-1 with TRBJ2-1, with D unresolved. The CDR3 sequence is 16 residues long. The V end was cut by 0 bases, the J end by 5 bases, with 14 bases between. Germline CDR1 LGHDT, CDR2 YNNKEL (reference sequence). The CDR3 DNA sequence: TGTGCCAGCAGCCAAGACACTTTGTGGCAGAACAATGAGCAGTTCTTC. As protein: CASSQDTLWQNNEQFF.

This clonotype was found many times. The V and J genes are TRBV7-9 and TRBJ2-4, with D perhaps matching TRBD2 (5 bases). Germline assignment: CDR1 SEHNR and CDR2 FQNEAQ (reference sequence). The CDR3 covers 16 residues. The V end lost 5 bases, the J end lost 0 bases, and 14 bases lay between the germline ends. CDR3 DNA: TGTGCCAGCAGCCTCGCCGACTACGCAGCCAAAAACATTCAGTACTTC. Its translation is CASSLADYAAKNIQYF. The full variable domain, rest sourced from reference TRBV7-9 and TRBJ2-4, is DTGVSQNPRHKITKRGQNVTFRCDPISEHNRLYWYRQTLGQGPEFLTYFQNEAQLEKSRLLSDRFSAERPKGSFSTLEIQRTEQGDSAMYLCASSLADYAAKNIQYFGAGTRLSVL.

A few counts support this clonotype. The rearrangement links TRBV20-1 to TRBJ1-5, with 7 bases matching TRBD1. CDR1 and CDR2 from the germline V gene are DFQATT and SNEGSKA (reference sequence). Trimming cost V 0 bases and J 3 bases; bases outside gene matches: 2. The CDR3 has 14 amino acids. As DNA, the CDR3 is TGCAGTGCTAGAGAAGGGGGCTACAATCAGCCCCAGCATTTT. This encodes CSAREGGYNQPQHF.

Written as DNA, the CDR3 is TGTGCCACCAGTGACGCGTCAGGGCACTACACCTTC. It encodes CATSDASGHYTF. The chain combines TRBV24-1 with TRBJ1-2, with D possibly being TRBD1 (5 bases). V was clipped by 4 bases and J by 10 bases, with 12 bases between them. The CDR3 contains 12 residues. The germline CDR1 and CDR2 sequences are KGHDR and SFDVKD.

Many counts were recorded for this clonotype. V usage is TRBV12-3 or TRBV12-4 and J usage is TRBJ1-6; 7 nucleotides line up with TRBD1. This CDR3 comprises 13 residues. J gave up 10 bases and V 6 bases, and 6 bases lay outside the gene matches. Here the CDR3 DNA reads TGTGCCAGCAGATGGGACAGCGGCTCACCCCTCCACTTT. It is translated as CASRWDSGSPLHF.

The chain uses TRBV7-9 and TRBJ2-1, with D perhaps given as TRBD1 or TRBD2 (5 bases each). Trimming stripped 3 bases from V and 6 bases from J, with 15 bases between. Germline values: CDR1 SEHNR, CDR2 FQNEAQ (reference sequence). The CDR3 length is 15 residues. The CDR3 DNA sequence: TGTGCCAGCAGCTTCGGGACGAGCCTCTTCAATGAGCAGTTCTTC. The encoded protein is CASSFGTSLFNEQFF.